The 2 T cell receptor beta chains given below trace back to one sample, sequenced in a study of technical replicates of blood from a handful of donors. Method: immunoSEQ multiplex PCR; TCRdb's copy keeps in-frame clones and lacks some. The data hold around 80,000 clones, with nearly 98% observed a single time. The specimen sequenced was T cells isolated from PBMCs. The receptors were gathered from a human donor in good health.

J is TRBJ1-2 and V is TRBV29-1; D possibly corresponds to TRBD1 (5 bases). V was clipped by 0 bases and J by 7 bases, with 18 bases between them. CDR3 length equals 15 residues. Germline V gene sequence: CDR1 SQVTM, CDR2 ANQGSEA. For the CDR3, the DNA is TGCAGCGTTGAAGATGCTCGGACACAATTCCGTGGCTACACCTTC. Protein product: CSVEDARTQFRGYTF.

The chain employs TRBV6-5 and TRBJ1-6, with D possibly being TRBD1 (5 bases). The CDR3 is 15 amino acids. Germline V gene lookup returns CDR1 MNHEY and CDR2 SVGAGI. Trimming shortened V by 2 bases and J by 8 bases, and 13 bases separated the two germline ends. CDR3 residues: CASSYRKGFDSPLHF. The CDR3 DNA follows: TGTGCCAGCAGTTACCGTAAGGGGTTTGATTCACCCCTCCACTTT.